This is a list of T cell receptor beta chains from one sample in a study. TCRdb itself ran the RT-PCR reads through MiXCR, one entry per CDR3 protein. In the table there are about 700,000 distinct CDR3 sequences, 14% of which are singletons. The sequenced material came from memory CD4+ T cells from blood. Every receptor here comes from a female donor in good health, serving as a healthy control. The CDR3 runs from the conserved cysteine through the conserved F or W. The D gene is left open where the match is weak. Expanded clones get a size class; other rows say once, few or many, or leave the size out.

d_call | j_call | v_call | clone_size | cdr3_nt | cdr3_aa
. | TRBJ2-2 | TRBV12-3/TRBV12-4 | many | TGTGCCAGCAGTTTAGCTGGGGGAGTCGGGGAGCTGTTTTTT | CASSLAGGVGELFF
. | TRBJ2-7 | TRBV28 | . | TGTGCCAGCAGGGAAGTATCGGGACACCTTTGGGACGAGCAGTACTTC | CASREVSGHLWDEQYF
. | TRBJ2-7 | TRBV11-1 | . | TGTGCCAGCAGCCTCCAAAAGGCGAGCGACGAGCAGTACTTC | CASSLQKASDEQYF
. | TRBJ1-1 | TRBV3-1 | . | TGTGCCAGCAGCCAAGAGGGGTCCACTGAAGCTTTCTTT | CASSQEGSTEAFF
. | TRBJ2-6 | TRBV7-6 | few | TGTGCCAGCAGCTTAGCGCATGGGGCCAACGTCCTGACTTTC | CASSLAHGANVLTF
. | TRBJ2-1 | TRBV9 | . | TGTGCCAGCAGCGCCCACAGGGTCGACGTTACTTTTGAGCAGTTCTTC | CASSAHRVDVTFEQFF
. | TRBJ2-7 | TRBV18 | . | TGTGCCAGCTCACCCTCACCCGGAGCGAGGGGCCTCGGAGACGAGCAGTACTTC | CASSPSPGARGLGDEQYF
TRBD1 | TRBJ2-1 | TRBV28 | . | TGTGCCGCGGTGGGACAGGCTACTTTCAATGAGCAGTTCTTC | CAAVGQATFNEQFF
. | TRBJ1-1 | TRBV9 | . | TGTGCCAGCAGCGAACCCCGGGGCAGCATGAACACTGAAGCTTTCTTT | CASSEPRGSMNTEAFF
. | TRBJ1-5 | TRBV6-2/TRBV6-3 | . | TGTGCCAGCAGTTACAATTCGCGGAGGACAGCTAATCAGCCCAAGCATTTT | CASSYNSRRTANQPKHF
TRBD1 | TRBJ1-1 | TRBV18 | few | TGTGCCAGCTCACGACCGGGACAGGGGGCCCTTGGGGCTTTCTTT | CASSRPGQGALGAFF
TRBD1 | TRBJ1-2 | TRBV5-1 | few | TGCGCCAGCAGCGCTCGTACGACAGGGACCACCTATGGCTACACCTTC | CASSARTTGTTYGYTF
. | TRBJ1-1 | TRBV12-3/TRBV12-4 | few | TGTGCCAGCAGTTCCGGTTGGGGGAAGAACACTGAAGCTTTCTTT | CASSSGWGKNTEAFF
TRBD1 | TRBJ1-5 | TRBV6-1 | . | TGTGCCAGCAGTGAGGAACAGGGGGCGAGCAATCAGCCCCAGCATTTT | CASSEEQGASNQPQHF
. | TRBJ2-7 | TRBV27 | . | TGTGCCAGCAGTTTTAAGGCCAACTCCTACGAGCAGTACTTC | CASSFKANSYEQYF
. | TRBJ2-7 | TRBV27 | many | TGTGCCAGCAGTTTATCCCGGGACTCCTACGAGCAGTACTTC | CASSLSRDSYEQYF
. | TRBJ1-5 | TRBV28 | few | TGTGCCAGTTTGGGGGACAACGGGCTTAGACAGCCCCAGCATTTT | CASLGDNGLRQPQHF
. | TRBJ1-4 | TRBV4-3 | few | TGCGCCAGCAGCCAAGATCTGGGACACACACGTGAAAAACTGTTTTTT | CASSQDLGHTREKLFF
TRBD1 | TRBJ1-1 | TRBV28 | . | TGTGCCAGCAGTTCCGGGACAGGGGTAACTGAAGCTTTCTTT | CASSSGTGVTEAFF
. | TRBJ2-5 | TRBV5-1 | many | TGCGCCAGCAGCTTACCCGAGCGGACCCGACAAGAGACCCAGTACTTC | CASSLPERTRQETQYF
. | TRBJ1-2 | TRBV7-9 | few | TGTGCCAGCAGCCGATCCAACAATCCCCAGCTCTATGGCTACACCTTC | CASSRSNNPQLYGYTF
TRBD2 | TRBJ2-3 | TRBV27 | few | TGTGCCAGCAGCCTGGAGCGGGAGCTACCTATGGTTTTT | CASSLERELPMVF
TRBD1 | TRBJ2-5 | TRBV5-1 | once | TGCGCCAGCAGCTCGGACAGGGCGGTAGAGACCCAGTACTTC | CASSSDRAVETQYF
. | TRBJ2-5 | TRBV4-2 | . | TGTGCCAGCAGCCCGTGGGCGGGAGAGACCCAGTACTTC | CASSPWAGETQYF
. | TRBJ2-3 | TRBV25-1 | . | TGTGCCAGCAGTGAATTCGGACGCACAGATACGCAGTATTTT | CASSEFGRTDTQYF
TRBD1 | TRBJ2-5 | TRBV4-2 | . | TGTGCCAGCAGCGCCCGGGACAGTGGGTCAGAGACCCAGTACTTC | CASSARDSGSETQYF
TRBD1 | TRBJ1-6 | TRBV12-3/TRBV12-4 | . | TGTGCCAGCAGTCAGCAACAGGGGGCAGGTTCACCCCTCCACTTT | CASSQQQGAGSPLHF
. | TRBJ2-5 | TRBV5-1 | . | TGCGCCAGCAGCTTGATTAGCGGACAAGAGACCCAGTACTTC | CASSLISGQETQYF